The 31 T cell receptor beta chains listed next were all sequenced from one sample in a study of blood T cells in healthy people across ages. The use of a sample-barcoded 5' primer and a J-beta primer mix characterized a second PCR of roughly 6 to 11 cycles. MiXCR, run by TCRdb on the 5' RACE reads, gives a single entry per CDR3 protein. The sample includes 550,000 to 650,000 distinct CDR3 sequences, about 26% of them seen just once. The same data also contributed to another study, on T cells of mothers and their children.

The sequenced sample was blood. The receptors shown here come from a boy younger than 10 in good health.

This clonotype was observed a few times. J is TRBJ1-4 and V is TRBV15; D is unresolved. The V gene lost 1 base and the J gene lost 5 bases, with 8 bases spanning the gap. CDR3 size: 14 residues. CDR1 and CDR2 from the germline V gene are LNHNV and YYDKDF (reference sequence). In DNA, the CDR3 is TGTGCCACCAGCAGAGGGGAAGCCAATGAAAAACTGTTTTTT. Residues: CATSRGEANEKLFF.

The genes are TRBV21-1 and TRBJ1-2; the DNA was not used to check the table's D call, TRBD1. TRBV21-1 is labeled a pseudogene. This CDR3 is built from 13 residues. In DNA form, the CDR3 reads TGTGCCAGCAGAGTTTGCCGGGATTACGGCTACACCTTC. Protein: CASRVCRDYGYTF.

The chain carries TRBV20-1 and TRBJ2-5; 10 bases line up with TRBD1. Germline V gene lookup returns CDR1 DFQATT and CDR2 SNEGSKA (reference sequence). J lost 5 bases, V lost 3 bases, and 9 bases had no gene match. The length of the CDR3 is 15 residues. For the CDR3, the DNA is TGCAGTGCTAGCCGGGCGACAGGGGGCAAGGAGACCCAGTACTTC. Its translation: CSASRATGGKETQYF.

This clonotype was detected only a few times. The chain employs TRBV27 and TRBJ2-5; no clear D gene. Per germline, CDR1 MNHEY and CDR2 SMNVEV (reference sequence). V gave up 5 bases and J gave up 3 bases, with 10 bases separating them. The CDR3 loop spans 13 amino acids. As DNA, the CDR3 is TGTGCCAGCAGTCGGTCACGCAAAGAGACCCAGTACTTC. Residues: CASSRSRKETQYF.

This sequence joins TRBV13 and TRBJ2-5; D is undetermined. The CDR3 has 15 residues. V gave up 1 base and J gave up 2 bases, with 11 bases separating them. In germline, CDR1 is PRHDT, CDR2 FYEKMQ (reference sequence). CDR3 nucleotides: TGTGCCAGCAGCTTAGTAAACCAACCACAAGAGACCCAGTACTTC. Its translation is CASSLVNQPQETQYF.

The sample holds a few counts of this clonotype. The genes are TRBV12-3 or TRBV12-4 and TRBJ1-2; D ambiguous. Trimming cost V 3 bases and J 5 bases, with 10 bases left between them. This CDR3 is 13 amino acids long. CDR3 nucleotides: TGTGCCAGCAGTTTCGCAGAGTTTTATGGCTACACCTTC. Translating gives CASSFAEFYGYTF.

This chain links TRBV20-1 with TRBJ1-1; possibly TRBD1 for D (6 bases). Germline lookup yields CDR1 DFQATT and CDR2 SNEGSKA (reference sequence). The CDR3 is 12 residues long. The CDR3: CSPRGGYTEAFF. CDR3 coding DNA: TGCAGCCCCAGGGGCGGGTACACTGAAGCTTTCTTT.

This clonotype was observed a handful of times. The chain employs TRBV6-1 and TRBJ1-2; a possible D gene is TRBD1 (5 bases). CDR3 length equals 14 residues. The V gene's germline CDR1 is MNHNS and CDR2 SASEGT. V was pared by 7 bases and J by 7 bases, with 19 bases between. CDR3 in amino acids: CASTGTGGLSGYTF. CDR3 nucleotide sequence: TGTGCCAGCACAGGGACGGGGGGTTTGAGTGGCTACACCTTC.

This clonotype was seen ten or more times. The rearrangement joins TRBV4-1 to TRBJ2-2, with TRBD1 matching 9 bases. Germline V gene sequence: CDR1 MGHRA, CDR2 YSYEKL. This CDR3 is built from 16 residues. Trimming at V came to 4 bases and at J to 9 bases, leaving 12 bases not matched to a gene. For the CDR3, the DNA is TGCGCCAGCAGCCCGACAGGGGGACGTTGGAACCGGGAGCTGTTTTTT. Residues: CASSPTGGRWNRELFF.

The table lists this clonotype with a few counts. Germline and junction disagree at one end, which may indicate a read error. The V and J genes are TRBV20-1 and TRBJ1-4, with 8 bases lining up with TRBD1. Looked up from germline, CDR1 is DFQATT and CDR2 is SNEGSKA (reference sequence). The CDR3 totals 14 residues. CDR3 sequence (DNA): TGCAGTGCAACGCCAGGGGGCGTGGGTGAAAAGCTGTTTTTT. Translated: CSATPGGVGEKLFF.

The CDR3 DNA reads TGTGCCAGCAGTTTAAGGCTAGCGGAGAGAGCCTCCTACGAGCAGTACTTC. Protein product: CASSLRLAERASYEQYF. The chain uses TRBV27 and TRBJ2-7; 7 bases fit TRBD2. Germline loops: CDR1 MNHEY, CDR2 SMNVEV (reference sequence). The CDR3 contains 17 residues. The V gene end was trimmed by 2 bases and the J gene end by 0 bases; junction bases not matched to a gene: 10.

For this clonotype: A junction end diverges from the germline sequence, so it may reflect a read error. J is TRBJ1-1 and V is TRBV11-3, with D possibly TRBD1 on 6 matching bases. CDR3 length: 13 amino acids. Germline assignment: CDR1 SGHNT and CDR2 YENEEA. This chain's CDR3 is CASSRDTYAEVFF. CDR3 DNA sequence: TGTGCCAGCAGCCGGGACACCTACGCTGAAGTTTTCTTT.

This clonotype was detected only a few times. One end of the junction fails to match germline, which may point to a read error. The chain recombines TRBV5-1 with TRBJ1-1; D is perhaps TRBD1 (5 bases). Germline V gene sequence: CDR1 SGHRS, CDR2 YFSETQ. The CDR3 spans 13 residues. The CDR3 DNA reads as TGCGCCAGCAGCTTGGGGGGGTTCACTGAAGCTTCCTTT. Encoded protein: CASSLGGFTEASF. Combining the CDR3 with reference TRBV5-1 and TRBJ1-1 gives the whole variable domain KAGVTQTPRYLIKTRGQQVTLSCSPISGHRSVSWYQQTPGQGLQFLFEYFSETQRNKGNFPGRFSGRQFSNSRSEMNVSTLELGDSALYLCASSLGGFTEASFGQGTRLTVV.

This clonotype has more than one count but fewer than ten. This chain links TRBV12-3 or TRBV12-4 with TRBJ2-1; D not certain. The CDR3 has 11 amino acids. Between the trimmed V and J ends, which lost 5 bases and 9 bases, there was a span of 8 bases. CDR3 in DNA: TGTGCCAGCAGTCCCGGAACTGAGCAGTTCTTC. Its protein is CASSPGTEQFF.

The rearrangement joins TRBV6-1 to TRBJ2-2; D remains unclear. Germline V lookup: CDR1 MNHNS, CDR2 SASEGT. Deletions cut 4 bases from V and 0 bases from J, with 12 bases between. This CDR3 region has 16 residues. The CDR3 bases are TGTGCCAGCAGTGCCAGACGACCCCCGAACACCGGGGAGCTGTTTTTT. It specifies CASSARRPPNTGELFF.

The chain has TRBV7-9 and TRBJ2-3; D is undetermined. Germline CDR1 SEHNR, CDR2 FQNEAQ (reference sequence). Trimming removed 2 bases from V and 2 bases from J, with 14 bases in between. The CDR3 sequence is 16 residues long. The CDR3 bases are TGTGCCAGCAGCTTAAACCTCCAGAACCCCACAGATACGCAGTATTTT. Amino acid sequence: CASSLNLQNPTDTQYF.

Turning to this clonotype: A read error may produce the germline difference seen at one junction end. Here the CDR3 reads CASSTGHEQYF. Written as DNA, the CDR3 is TGCGCCAGCAGCACAGGGCACGAGCAGTACTTC. The genes are TRBV2 and TRBJ2-7; TRBD1 is a possible D gene (6 bases). The length of the CDR3 is 11 residues. Germline-derived CDR1 and CDR2 are SNHLY and FYNNEI.

The chain is built from TRBV7-9 and TRBJ2-7; 7 nucleotides match TRBD1. Germline CDR1 is SEHNR and CDR2 is FQNEAQ (reference sequence). V shed 6 bases, J shed 0 bases, and the junction held 5 bases outside the gene matches. This CDR3 has 14 amino acids. The CDR3 DNA reads as TGTGCCAGCAGAACCGGGACAGTCTCCTACGAGCAGTACTTC. Encoded protein: CASRTGTVSYEQYF.

The chain carries TRBV5-5 and TRBJ2-1; 8 nucleotides line up with TRBD2. CDR3 length: 15 amino acids. The junction had 11 bases not matched to a gene; V was cut back by 4 bases and J by 8 bases. Looked up from germline, CDR1 is SGHKS and CDR2 is YYEKEE (reference sequence). CDR3 region: CASSDPGTRRDEQFF. The CDR3 DNA follows: TGTGCCAGCAGCGACCCCGGGACTAGACGGGATGAGCAGTTCTTC. Supplemented by reference TRBV5-5 and TRBJ2-1, the full variable domain reads DAGVTQSPTHLIKTRGQQVTLRCSPISGHKSVSWYQQVLGQGPQFIFQYYEKEERGRGNFPDRFSARQFPNYSSELNVNALLLGDSALYLCASSDPGTRRDEQFFGPGTRLTVL.

V gene TRBV30 combines with J gene TRBJ2-7; D possibly corresponds to TRBD2 (7 bases). The CDR3 totals 11 residues. V was shortened by 8 bases and J by 9 bases, with 17 bases between the two germline ends. Germline V gene sequence: CDR1 GTSNPN, CDR2 SVGIG (reference sequence). In nucleotides, the CDR3 is TGTGCCGGAAGGGGGGGTCCGGGGCAGTACTTC. This translates into CAGRGGPGQYF.

The sample holds a few counts of this clonotype. The chain recombines TRBV6-2 or TRBV6-3 with TRBJ2-1; a possible D gene is TRBD2 (6 bases). Germline V gene data show CDR1 as MNHEY and CDR2 as SVGEGT. The CDR3 covers 13 residues. Trimming pared 2 bases from V and 10 bases from J, leaving 12 bases between. The chain's CDR3 is CASSYHTGREQFF. CDR3 coding DNA: TGTGCCAGCAGTTACCACACCGGGAGAGAGCAGTTCTTC.

This clonotype has a single count. The rearrangement links TRBV6-1 to TRBJ2-1, with 12 bases that match TRBD2. CDR3 length equals 18 residues. Germline CDR1 and CDR2: MNHNS and SASEGT. The V and J ends lost 4 bases and 7 bases, in that order; junction bases with no gene match: 14. The CDR3 sequence: CASSVRLAGVYRGNEQFF. CDR3 bases: TGTGCCAGCAGTGTGAGACTAGCGGGAGTTTATAGAGGAAATGAGCAGTTCTTC.

The chain combines TRBV11-2 with TRBJ1-2; no reliable D call. Germline V gene lookup returns CDR1 SGHAT and CDR2 FQNNGV. This CDR3 comprises 13 residues. V was clipped by 0 bases and J by 7 bases, with 9 bases between them. CDR3 sequence (DNA): TGTGCCAGCAGCTTAGAGCCTGGCTTTGGCTACACCTTC. It yields the protein CASSLEPGFGYTF.

This chain's CDR3 is CASSLRLGPTNTGELFF. The CDR3 region has the DNA TGTGCCAGCAGTTTAAGGTTGGGCCCCACGAACACCGGGGAGCTGTTTTTT. This chain uses TRBV27 with TRBJ2-2; D ambiguous. Germline V gene data show CDR1 as MNHEY and CDR2 as SMNVEV (reference sequence). Trimming cost V 2 bases and J 0 bases, with 13 bases left between them. This CDR3 has 17 amino acids.

This clonotype has just a few counts. This chain links TRBV20-1 with TRBJ2-3; 7 bases align to TRBD2. CDR1 and CDR2 (germline): DFQATT, SNEGSKA (reference sequence). With 0 bases clipped from V and 3 bases from J, the junction kept 9 bases outside the gene matches. CDR3 length: 16 residues. For the CDR3, the DNA is TGCAGTGCTAGAGATTTGAGCGGGGAATTTACAGATACGCAGTATTTT. Amino acid sequence: CSARDLSGEFTDTQYF.

V is TRBV6-2 or TRBV6-3 and J is TRBJ2-6; D unresolved. The V gene's germline CDR1 is MNHEY and CDR2 SVGEGT. The CDR3 extends over 18 amino acids. Trimming shortened V by 5 bases and J by 0 bases, and 17 bases separated the two germline ends. The CDR3 sequence: CASSSSGTFLSGANVLTF. As DNA, the CDR3 is TGTGCCAGCAGTAGTTCAGGAACTTTCCTCTCTGGGGCCAACGTCCTGACTTTC.

This clonotype has a handful of counts. The genes are TRBV7-9 and TRBJ1-1, with D possibly matching TRBD1 (5 bases). From germline, CDR1 is SEHNR and CDR2 FQNEAQ (reference sequence). V dropped 4 bases and J dropped 2 bases, with 14 bases sitting between them. The CDR3 contains 15 residues. CDR3 DNA: TGTGCCAGCAGCTCCCTCGGTCGGGGCAACACTGAAGCTTTCTTT. Translating gives CASSSLGRGNTEAFF.

This clonotype has more than one count but fewer than ten. V gene TRBV9 combines with J gene TRBJ2-2, with D unresolved. Germline CDR1 is SGDLS and CDR2 is YYNGEE. V was clipped by 3 bases and J by 2 bases, with 11 bases between them. The CDR3 runs to 15 residues. The CDR3 is CASSDRGSNTGELFF. CDR3 coding DNA: TGTGCCAGCAGCGACCGAGGTAGCAACACCGGGGAGCTGTTTTTT.

This clonotype has just a few counts. This chain connects TRBV29-1 to TRBJ2-1, with 7 bases that match TRBD2. Per the germline V gene, CDR1 is SQVTM and CDR2 is ANQGSEA. With 5 bases clipped from V and 10 bases from J, the junction kept 11 bases outside the gene matches. The CDR3 runs 13 residues. CDR3 nucleotide sequence: TGCAGCGTTAACCGGGACTGGGGAGGGGAGCAGTTCTTC. Its translation is CSVNRDWGGEQFF.

This clonotype showed up just a few times. The V call is TRBV29-1, the J call TRBJ2-1; TRBD2 is a possible D gene (7 bases). The end of the DNA aligns better with TRBJ2-7, so the J call may be wrong. Germline CDR1 SQVTM, CDR2 ANQGSEA. CDR3 length: 13 residues. The CDR3 loop is CSVVGGGAHEQYF. CDR3 DNA: TGCAGCGTTGTTGGTGGGGGGGCACACGAGCAGTACTTC.

The chain employs TRBV5-1 and TRBJ2-2; D gene ambiguous. Germline V gives CDR1 SGHRS, CDR2 YFSETQ. The length of the CDR3 is 16 residues. Trimming pared 0 bases from V and 1 base from J, leaving 10 bases between. The CDR3 coding sequence is TGCGCCAGCAGCTTGGCCCCGAACAAGAACACCGGGGAGCTGTTTTTT. Translated, it gives CASSLAPNKNTGELFF.